This T cell receptor beta chain was obtained from a study of T cells after posttransplantation cyclophosphamide. Sequencing used immunoSEQ multiplex PCR; TCRdb keeps in-frame clones, though not all of them. This sample has approximately 5,400 clones, with 94% found just once. CDR1 and CDR2 (germline): SQVTM, ANQGSEA. The junction had 5 bases not matched to a gene; V was cut back by 6 bases and J by 5 bases. This CDR3 comprises 12 residues. The gene calls are TRBV29-1 and TRBJ2-7, with 9 bases fitting TRBD1. Sequenced input: CD4+ T cells sorted from bone marrow. The clonotype originates from a woman aged 60-75 years in good health, CMV-negative, and a related stem cell transplant donor. This chain's CDR3 is CSVGQGPHEQYF. In DNA, the CDR3 is TGCAGCGTGGGACAGGGCCCTCACGAGCAGTACTTC.